This entry lists 6 T cell receptor beta chains sequenced from one sample in a study of T cells after yellow fever vaccination. MiXCR, applied by TCRdb to the 5' RACE reads, yields one record per CDR3 protein. There are about 400,000 distinct CDR3 sequences in the sample; approximately 5.7% occur only once, and over 14% lies in the top ten. The specimen was PBMCs, collected 5 days after the yellow fever booster vaccination. The receptors originated from a man in his thirties or forties who received the YFV17D yellow fever vaccine.

This clonotype was counted many times. The chain recombines TRBV11-2 with TRBJ1-4, with D possibly TRBD1 on 6 matching bases. Germline V CDR1 and CDR2: SGHAT, FQNNGV. This CDR3 region has 16 residues. V was trimmed by 3 bases and J by 6 bases, leaving 17 bases between them. Here the CDR3 reads CASSLRPQTGDEKLFF. DNA for the CDR3: TGTGCCAGCAGCTTGCGACCGCAGACAGGAGATGAAAAACTGTTTTTT.

This clonotype came up a few times. The J gene is TRBJ2-7, the V gene TRBV4-2, with TRBD2 matching 10 bases. CDR1 and CDR2 from the germline V gene are LGHNA and YNFKEQ. The CDR3 has 15 amino acids. The ends lost 4 bases at V and 4 bases at J; junction bases unmatched: 7. The CDR3 spells CASSPEAGGDYEQYF. The CDR3, as DNA: TGTGCCAGCAGCCCCGAAGCGGGGGGGGATTACGAGCAGTACTTC.

Regarding this clonotype: One junction end disagrees with the germline gene, perhaps due to a read error. The CDR3 protein is CASSVGSGLDYDQYF. The CDR3 DNA reads TGTGCCAGCAGCGTAGGATCAGGACTAGACTACGACCAGTACTTC. The chain is built from TRBV9 and TRBJ2-7; 7 nucleotides align to TRBD2. Germline CDR1 SGDLS, CDR2 YYNGEE. The CDR3 totals 15 residues.

The chain uses TRBV29-1 and TRBJ2-7; D gene unclear. The CDR3 is made up of 13 amino acids. Trimming pared 0 bases from V and 5 bases from J, leaving 11 bases between. The germline CDR1 and CDR2 sequences are SQVTM and ANQGSEA. DNA of the CDR3: TGCAGCGTTGAAGAACTTCCTAAACACGAGCAGTACTTC. Protein product: CSVEELPKHEQYF.

The J gene is TRBJ2-1, the V gene TRBV5-1; D is unclear. The CDR3 totals 13 residues. Germline values: CDR1 SGHRS, CDR2 YFSETQ. Between the trimmed V and J ends, which lost 5 bases and 5 bases, there was a span of 11 bases. CDR3: CASRTAANNEQFF. In DNA, the CDR3 is TGCGCCAGCAGAACAGCCGCGAACAATGAGCAGTTCTTC. The full variable domain, with the rest looked up from reference TRBV5-1 and TRBJ2-1, is KAGVTQTPRYLIKTRGQQVTLSCSPISGHRSVSWYQQTPGQGLQFLFEYFSETQRNKGNFPGRFSGRQFSNSRSEMNVSTLELGDSALYLCASRTAANNEQFFGPGTRLTVL.

This clonotype was picked up many times. The V gene is TRBV7-2, the J gene TRBJ2-7, with 9 positions matching TRBD2. The V gene's germline CDR1 is SGHTA and CDR2 FQGNSA. With 1 base clipped from V and 3 bases from J, the junction kept 7 bases outside the gene matches. The CDR3 totals 16 residues. The CDR3 protein is CASSLGSSGRFYEQYF. In DNA form, the CDR3 reads TGTGCCAGCAGCTTAGGCTCAAGCGGGAGGTTCTACGAGCAGTACTTC. The whole variable domain, filled in from reference TRBV7-2 and TRBJ2-7, reads GAGVSQSPSNKVTEKGKDVELRCDPISGHTALYWYRQSLGQGLEFLIYFQGNSAPDKSGLPSDRFSAERTGGSVSTLTIQRTQQEDSAVYLCASSLGSSGRFYEQYFGPGTRLTVT.